The 23 T cell receptor beta chains given below trace back to one sample, sequenced in a study of blood T cell repertoires in COVID-19. Data came from immunoSEQ multiplex PCR; TCRdb stores just in-frame clones and leaves some out. This table has some 190,000 clones, 60% to 85% appearing once. The sequencing input was peripheral blood. These receptors came from a woman between 50 and 59 years old with active or convalescent COVID-19.

This rearrangement joins TRBV28 to TRBJ2-4, with 8 nucleotides matching TRBD1. This CDR3 has 15 residues. The trim removed 5 bases at V and 8 bases at J, leaving 11 bases unmatched. Germline values: CDR1 MDHEN, CDR2 SYDVKM. The CDR3 protein is CASSTKTGGRDIQYF. In DNA form, the CDR3 reads TGTGCCAGCAGTACCAAAACAGGGGGTAGGGACATTCAGTACTTC.

This chain links TRBV6-1 with TRBJ1-4, with D perhaps TRBD1 (6 bases). Germline CDR1 reads MNHNS; CDR2 reads SASEGT. The V and J ends lost 3 bases and 0 bases respectively, with 14 bases between them. The CDR3 spans 17 residues. The CDR3 region is CASSDLGAAATNEKLFF. The DNA for the CDR3 is TGTGCCAGCAGTGATCTGGGGGCGGCTGCAACTAATGAAAAACTGTTTTTT.

This rearrangement joins TRBV4-2 to TRBJ2-5, with 7 bases lining up with TRBD2. This CDR3 has 15 amino acids. CDR1 and CDR2 from the germline V gene are LGHNA and YNFKEQ. Trimming took 8 bases from V and 4 from J; bases not matched to a gene: 13. CDR3 DNA sequence: TGTGCCAGCGCACTGGGCGGGAGAGATTCAGAGACCCAGTACTTC. It specifies CASALGGRDSETQYF.

The rearrangement uses TRBV14 and TRBJ1-3; D unclear. Germline V gene lookup returns CDR1 SGHDN and CDR2 FVKESK. The CDR3 covers 16 residues. V lost 1 base, J lost 2 bases, and 12 bases lay in between. The CDR3 loop is CASSQAGRTTGNTIYF. CDR3 DNA: TGTGCCAGCAGCCAAGCTGGACGGACTACTGGAAACACCATATATTTT.

The chain combines TRBV6-1 with TRBJ1-2; D is uncertain. This CDR3 has 13 residues. V dropped 3 bases and J dropped 8 bases, with 13 bases sitting between them. The V gene's germline CDR1 is MNHNS and CDR2 SASEGT. The CDR3 is CASSDWEAGGYTF. As DNA, the CDR3 is TGTGCCAGCAGTGATTGGGAAGCGGGGGGCTACACCTTC.

The V call is TRBV7-2, the J call TRBJ2-3; 7 nucleotides match TRBD1. CDR1 is SGHTA and CDR2 is FQGNSA in the germline V gene. The J segment lost 1 base and the V segment lost 5 bases, leaving 6 bases of the junction unmatched. There are 15 residues in the CDR3. For the CDR3, the DNA is TGTGCCAGCAGCGTGACAGGGTTGGGCACAGATACGCAGTATTTT. Translating it yields CASSVTGLGTDTQYF.

The chain has TRBV28 and TRBJ2-1; TRBD2 matches at 10 bases. Germline CDR1 reads MDHEN; CDR2 reads SYDVKM. The CDR3 loop spans 11 amino acids. V lost 6 bases, J lost 14 bases, and 4 bases stayed unmatched. CDR3 residues: CASRAGTSEFF. The CDR3 region has the DNA TGTGCCAGCAGAGCCGGGACTAGCGAGTTCTTC. The full variable domain, with the rest looked up from reference TRBV28 and TRBJ2-1, is DVKVTQSSRYLVKRTGEKVFLECVQDMDHENMFWYRQDPGLGLRLIYFSYDVKMKEKGDIPEGYSVSREKKERFSLILESASTNQTSMYLCASRAGTSEFFGPGTRLTVL.

The V call is TRBV3-1 (or the pseudogene TRBV3-2), the J call TRBJ2-3; possible D gene TRBD2, 6 bases. Trimming left V 4 bases short and J 3 bases short, with 20 bases between. The CDR3 sequence is 17 residues long. Germline V gene sequence: CDR1 LGHDT, CDR2 YNNKEL (reference sequence). The CDR3 protein is CASSPNGGALLTDTQYF. The CDR3 DNA is TGTGCCAGCAGCCCAAATGGAGGGGCGTTACTGACAGATACGCAGTATTTT.

The rearrangement uses TRBV7-3 and TRBJ2-1; D is undetermined. The CDR3 contains 15 residues. V gave up 1 base and J gave up 0 bases, with 7 bases separating them. The germline V gene has CDR1 SGHTA and CDR2 FQGTGA. CDR3 coding DNA: TGTGCCAGCAGCTTAATAGGCGGCTCCTACAATGAGCAGTTCTTC. Protein: CASSLIGGSYNEQFF.

The CDR3 DNA reads as TGTGCCAGCAGTGAAGCTGGACTAGCGGGAGGGAGAAATGAGCAGTTCTTC. This sequence encodes CASSEAGLAGGRNEQFF. The chain is built from TRBV2 and TRBJ2-1; 15 bases fit TRBD2. CDR3 size: 17 residues. Per the germline V gene, CDR1 is SNHLY and CDR2 is FYNNEI. Trimming took 0 bases from V and 7 from J; bases not matched to a gene: 4.

This clone was counted between two and nine times. The J gene is TRBJ2-7, the V gene TRBV28; 10 bases match TRBD2. This CDR3 is built from 15 residues. Germline V CDR1 and CDR2: MDHEN, SYDVKM. J lost 1 base, V lost 7 bases, and 7 bases had no gene match. The CDR3 protein is CASMGPTSGSYEQYF. In DNA, the CDR3 is TGTGCCAGCATGGGTCCGACTAGCGGGTCCTACGAGCAGTACTTC.

This clone was picked up a small number of times. This sequence joins TRBV7-2 and TRBJ2-2, with D maybe TRBD1 (5 bases). V lost 5 bases, J lost 8 bases, and 9 bases lay in between. In germline, CDR1 is SGHTA, CDR2 FQGNSA. This CDR3 spans 12 amino acids. The CDR3 DNA is TGTGCCAGCAGCAGCAGGGTTGGGGAGCTGTTTTTT. Its protein product is CASSSRVGELFF.

The chain carries TRBV11-2 and TRBJ2-1; 9 nucleotides line up with TRBD1. The germline V gene has CDR1 SGHAT and CDR2 FQNNGV. J gave up 10 bases and V 1 base, and 2 bases lay outside the gene matches. The CDR3 spans 13 residues. This CDR3 reads CASSLVDRGEQFF. The CDR3 DNA reads TGTGCCAGCAGCTTAGTTGACAGGGGGGAGCAGTTCTTC.

The CDR3 is CASSQDPEENATNEKLFF. The CDR3 DNA reads as TGCGCCAGCAGCCAAGATCCTGAGGAGAACGCAACTAATGAAAAACTGTTTTTT. This chain uses TRBV4-3 with TRBJ1-4; D is ambiguous. V lost 0 bases to trimming and J lost 0 bases, with 14 bases between them. The germline gives CDR1 LGHNA, CDR2 YSLEER. The CDR3 totals 18 residues.

The chain couples TRBV5-1 to TRBJ2-3; 7 bases are shared with TRBD2. The V and J ends lost 4 bases and 4 bases, in that order; junction bases with no gene match: 9. CDR1 and CDR2 (germline): SGHRS, YFSETQ. The CDR3 extends over 15 amino acids. The CDR3 nucleotides are TGCGCCAGCAGCCCCCTAGAGGGAGGGGCAGATACGCAGTATTTT. Amino acid sequence: CASSPLEGGADTQYF.

Here the CDR3 DNA reads TGTGCCACCAGTGACCCCGCAGGGGAGTTCTACGAGCAGTACTTC. Translation gives CATSDPAGEFYEQYF. The rearrangement joins TRBV24-1 to TRBJ2-7, with D perhaps TRBD1 (6 bases). The CDR3 has 15 residues. Germline-derived CDR1 and CDR2 are KGHDR and SFDVKD. Between the trimmed V and J ends, which lost 4 bases and 3 bases, there was a span of 15 bases.

The sample holds a few counts of this clone. J is TRBJ1-5 and V is TRBV6-2 or TRBV6-3, with unresolved D. V was trimmed by 4 bases and J by 7 bases, leaving 17 bases between them. The CDR3 extends over 15 amino acids. Germline V gene sequence: CDR1 MNHEY, CDR2 SVGEGT. This CDR3 reads CASSLGYLREQPQHF. Here the CDR3 DNA reads TGTGCCAGCAGTTTGGGCTATCTCCGGGAGCAGCCCCAGCATTTT.

As for this clone: One end of the junction varies from germline; a read error may be responsible. The DNA for the CDR3 is TGTGCCAGCGGTGACAGGGCCCAGCCCCAGCATTTT. The encoded protein is CASGDRAQPQHF. This chain uses TRBV6-1 with TRBJ1-5, with TRBD1 identical over 7 bases. CDR1 is MNHNS, CDR2 SASEGT, per germline. The CDR3 runs 12 residues.

The chain carries TRBV10-3 and TRBJ2-7; a weak D match, TRBD1 (5 bases). Trimming shortened V by 10 bases and J by 2 bases, and 18 bases separated the two germline ends. Germline V gene sequence: CDR1 ENHRY, CDR2 SYGVKD. The CDR3 covers 14 residues. The CDR3 DNA reads TGTGCCACGGCGCCTTTACAGGTGGCCTACGAGCAGTACTTC. This gives the protein CATAPLQVAYEQYF.

The CDR3 protein is CASSPSRGHNSPLHF. The CDR3 DNA is TGTGCCAGCAGCCCGTCCAGGGGCCATAATTCACCCCTCCACTTT. V is TRBV3-1 (or the pseudogene TRBV3-2) and J is TRBJ1-6, with a weak D call TRBD1 (6 bases). Trimming left V 4 bases short and J 5 bases short, with 12 bases between. The V gene's germline CDR1 is LGHDT and CDR2 YNNKEL (reference sequence). This CDR3 has 15 residues.

The chain employs TRBV24-1 and TRBJ1-5; perhaps TRBD1 as D (5 bases). Germline CDR1 reads KGHDR; CDR2 reads SFDVKD. V was clipped by 3 bases and J by 4 bases, with 15 bases between them. CDR3 size: 16 residues. The CDR3 coding sequence is TGTGCCACCAGTGATCATAACGCGGGGGGAAATCAGCCCCAGCATTTT. Protein sequence: CATSDHNAGGNQPQHF.

A few counts support this clone. The chain couples TRBV18 to TRBJ2-3; D might be TRBD2 (6 bases). CDR1 and CDR2 from the germline V gene are KGHSH and LQKENI. The CDR3 has 16 amino acids. Trimming removed 4 bases at V and 4 bases at J, with 18 bases between. CDR3 loop: CASSLRIGGASDTQYF. CDR3 sequence (DNA): TGTGCCAGCTCACTGCGAATAGGAGGGGCCTCAGATACGCAGTATTTT.

The chain recombines TRBV7-6 with TRBJ2-1, with 7 nucleotides matching TRBD1. This CDR3 contains 15 residues. V lost 5 bases to trimming and J lost 8 bases; unmatched junction nucleotides: 12. Germline-derived CDR1 and CDR2 are SGHVS and FNYEAQ. CDR3 region: CASSPTGAEGDEQFF. As DNA, the CDR3 is TGTGCCAGCAGCCCAACAGGGGCAGAGGGCGATGAGCAGTTCTTC.